Presented here are 19 T cell receptor beta chains from one specimen sequenced in a study of neurological immune-mediated disorders (dated by TCRdb to between 2018 and 2021). The library was built by means of 5' RACE. The sequencer was an Illumina HiSeq 2500. TCRdb reprocessed the public reads (quality trimming at Q25 with fastp, clone calling with MiXCR) and kept in-frame beta chains. Every entry covers one CDR3 protein and lists the most common genes and DNA from its rows. The sample profile shows some 43,000 distinct CDR3 sequences; 2% to 3% of them were found once. The ten most abundant clones make up about 12% of the sample. Source material: PBMCs. The receptors were gathered from a young man with multiple sclerosis.

The table lists this clonotype with many counts. The V call is TRBV7-9, the J call TRBJ1-4, with D uncertain. The length of the CDR3 is 14 residues. The V end lost 5 bases, the J end lost 8 bases, and 15 bases lay between the germline ends. Germline CDR1 is SEHNR and CDR2 is FQNEAQ (reference sequence). CDR3 nucleotide sequence: TGTGCCAGCAGCCGTGGGCCCGTCGGAGAAAAACTGTTTTTT. Its translation is CASSRGPVGEKLFF.

This clonotype was counted ten times or more. The chain recombines TRBV6-6 with TRBJ1-5; D is undetermined. Germline values: CDR1 MNHNY, CDR2 SVGAGI (reference sequence). V lost 2 bases to trimming and J lost 2 bases, with 13 bases between them. CDR3 length: 16 residues. The CDR3, as DNA: TGTGCCAGCAGTTACGCCAGCAGGAGGGGCAATCAGCCCCAGCATTTT. Amino acids: CASSYASRRGNQPQHF.

This clonotype has a count of ten or more. V and J are TRBV4-3 and TRBJ2-2; D gene uncertain. This CDR3 contains 17 residues. V was cut by 0 bases and J by 5 bases, with 16 bases left in between. Germline-derived CDR1 and CDR2 are LGHNA and YSLEER. The CDR3 loop reads CASSQDEDLVRTGELFF. The CDR3 DNA follows: TGCGCCAGCAGCCAAGATGAGGACCTAGTACGAACCGGGGAGCTGTTTTTT.

This clonotype was counted ten times or more. The genes are TRBV12-3 or TRBV12-4 and TRBJ2-5; TRBD2 aligns across 14 bases. V lost 4 bases and J lost 4; bases outside the gene matches: 14. CDR3 length equals 19 residues. The CDR3 DNA reads TGTGCCAGCAGTTATACAGGGGACATGGGACTAGCGGGAGTAGAGACCCAGTACTTC. Amino acid sequence: CASSYTGDMGLAGVETQYF.

Ten or more counts support this clonotype. The V gene is TRBV12-3 or TRBV12-4, the J gene TRBJ2-5; 7 nucleotides align to TRBD2. This CDR3 contains 14 residues. With 5 bases clipped from V and 3 bases from J, the junction kept 6 bases outside the gene matches. The CDR3 loop reads CASSPSGAEETQYF. In DNA form, the CDR3 reads TGTGCCAGCAGTCCCAGCGGGGCTGAAGAGACCCAGTACTTC.

The sample holds many counts of this clonotype. The chain uses TRBV11-2 and TRBJ1-1; no clear D. Germline V gene sequence: CDR1 SGHAT, CDR2 FQNNGV. CDR3 length equals 13 residues. The V end lost 3 bases, the J end lost 1 base, and 6 bases lay between the germline ends. As DNA, the CDR3 is TGTGCCAGCAGCTTTAGAAAGAACACTGAAGCTTTCTTT. It translates to CASSFRKNTEAFF.

This clonotype was found many times. The rearrangement links TRBV27 to TRBJ1-5; no clear D. The CDR3 sequence is 14 residues long. Germline V lookup: CDR1 MNHEY, CDR2 SMNVEV (reference sequence). V lost 5 bases to trimming and J lost 5 bases, with 13 bases between them. This CDR3 reads CASSPLMRDQPQHF. CDR3 in DNA: TGTGCCAGCAGTCCGCTGATGAGGGATCAGCCCCAGCATTTT.

This clonotype was recorded at least ten times. This rearrangement joins TRBV7-2 to TRBJ1-1; D is uncertain. The germline V gene encodes CDR1 SGHTA and CDR2 FQGNSA. This CDR3 is built from 14 residues. V shed 3 bases and J shed 1 base, with 9 bases lying between them. The CDR3: CASSLDVSNTEAFF. In DNA, the CDR3 is TGTGCCAGCAGCTTGGACGTCTCGAACACTGAAGCTTTCTTT.

This clonotype was picked up many times. The chain is built from TRBV4-1 and TRBJ2-5; 8 bases agree with TRBD1. V lost 4 bases, J lost 6 bases, and 7 bases stayed unmatched. CDR1 and CDR2 from the germline V gene are MGHRA and YSYEKL. The CDR3 is 14 residues long. The CDR3 region is CASSLAGGVKTQYF. In DNA, the CDR3 is TGCGCCAGCAGCCTGGCAGGGGGCGTGAAGACCCAGTACTTC.

This clonotype occurred many times. The genes are TRBV7-2 and TRBJ2-2; 10 nucleotides match TRBD2. Germline-derived CDR1 and CDR2 are SGHTA and FQGNSA. This CDR3 spans 17 amino acids. V trimming: 5 bases; J trimming: 7 bases; junction bases outside the gene matches: 13. CDR3 in DNA: TGTGCCAGCAGCCGAATTGCTAGCGGGAGAATTGGCGGGGAGCTGTTTTTT. Amino acid sequence: CASSRIASGRIGGELFF.

This clonotype came up many times. The V gene is TRBV7-9, the J gene TRBJ2-2; a weak D match, TRBD1 (6 bases). This CDR3 spans 16 amino acids. Germline V gene lookup returns CDR1 SEHNR and CDR2 FQNEAQ (reference sequence). Trimming took 5 bases from V and 3 from J, leaving 16 bases between them. Written as DNA, the CDR3 is TGTGCCAGCAGCAATTCCAGGGGCTTTTACACCGGGGAGCTGTTTTTT. This codes for CASSNSRGFYTGELFF. Full variable domain (missing parts from reference TRBV7-9 and TRBJ2-2): DTGVSQNPRHKITKRGQNVTFRCDPISEHNRLYWYRQTLGQGPEFLTYFQNEAQLEKSRLLSDRFSAERPKGSFSTLEIQRTEQGDSAMYLCASSNSRGFYTGELFFGEGSRLTVL.

This clonotype was seen at least ten times. The gene calls are TRBV5-1 and TRBJ2-1; TRBD2 matches 7 bases. The V segment lost 0 bases and the J segment 4 bases; nucleotides outside the gene matches: 7. This CDR3 comprises 16 residues. The germline V gene encodes CDR1 SGHRS and CDR2 YFSETQ. The CDR3 sequence is CASSLAREGLYNEQFF. The CDR3 bases are TGCGCCAGCAGCTTGGCCAGGGAGGGTTTGTACAATGAGCAGTTCTTC. The full variable domain, its missing parts supplied by reference TRBV5-1 and TRBJ2-1, is KAGVTQTPRYLIKTRGQQVTLSCSPISGHRSVSWYQQTPGQGLQFLFEYFSETQRNKGNFPGRFSGRQFSNSRSEMNVSTLELGDSALYLCASSLAREGLYNEQFFGPGTRLTVL.

This clonotype has ten or more counts. The chain couples TRBV4-3 to TRBJ1-1; D possibly corresponds to TRBD1 (5 bases). The ends were cut back, 5 bases at V and 2 bases at J, with 9 bases in the middle. CDR1 and CDR2 from the germline V gene are LGHNA and YSLEER. The CDR3 sequence is 13 residues long. The CDR3 DNA sequence: TGCGCCAGCAGCACACAGGTTAACACTGAAGCTTTCTTT. Translation gives CASSTQVNTEAFF.

This clonotype has at least ten counts. The chain employs TRBV6-4 and TRBJ2-1, with D tentatively TRBD2 (5 bases). Germline V gene lookup returns CDR1 MRHNA and CDR2 SNTAGT. The germline V and J ends were trimmed by 5 bases and 1 base, with 12 bases remaining between them. This CDR3 has 15 residues. CDR3 in DNA: TGTGCCAGCAGTCCGCGGCCGGGGTCCTACAATGAGCAGTTCTTC. It is translated as CASSPRPGSYNEQFF.

This clonotype was recorded at least ten times. The chain uses TRBV7-3 and TRBJ2-5; D gene ambiguous. CDR1 and CDR2 (germline): SGHTA, FQGTGA. This CDR3 comprises 14 residues. Trimming removed 0 bases at V and 5 bases at J, with 10 bases between. The CDR3 region is CASSLTPQGETQYF. DNA of the CDR3: TGTGCCAGCAGCTTAACCCCCCAAGGCGAGACCCAGTACTTC.

This clonotype was detected ten times or more. V gene TRBV20-1 combines with J gene TRBJ1-5; 7 bases match TRBD1. After removal of 0 bases from V and 5 bases from J, the junction contained 10 bases not matched to a gene. The CDR3 totals 16 residues. The V gene's germline CDR1 is DFQATT and CDR2 SNEGSKA (reference sequence). The CDR3 loop reads CSARDETGAGYQPQHF. The CDR3 bases are TGCAGTGCTAGAGACGAAACAGGGGCGGGGTATCAGCCCCAGCATTTT.

The chain links TRBV6-4 to TRBJ2-1, with 10 bases aligning to TRBD2. CDR1 MRHNA and CDR2 SNTAGT come from the germline V gene. J was trimmed by 7 bases and V by 10 bases; bases with no gene match: 16. There are 16 residues in the CDR3. The CDR3 bases are TGTGCCACCACCCCCGGCCCAGCGGGAGGGCAGAATGAGCAGTTCTTC. The encoded protein is CATTPGPAGGQNEQFF.

This clonotype occurred many times. The chain carries TRBV20-1 and TRBJ1-1, with 7 bases matching TRBD1. The CDR3 is 12 residues long. Germline CDR1 and CDR2: DFQATT and SNEGSKA (reference sequence). J gave up 3 bases and V 5 bases, and 3 bases lay outside the gene matches. The CDR3 spells CSALTGDTEAFF. CDR3 bases: TGCAGTGCTCTTACAGGGGACACTGAAGCTTTCTTT.

This clonotype was counted many times. The chain uses TRBV5-6 and TRBJ2-7, with D tentatively TRBD2 (6 bases). CDR3 length: 14 residues. Germline V CDR1 and CDR2: SGHDT, YYEEEE. Trimming cost V 2 bases and J 6 bases, with 15 bases left between them. The CDR3 nucleotides are TGTGCCAGCAGCTTACTAGCACCGGGCGGCGAGCAGTACTTC. It yields the protein CASSLLAPGGEQYF.